This entry describes one T cell receptor beta chain. The antigen it binds to is not known. Within one base of it there is no much larger clone, and no base qualities were kept. This sample was taken from a study of T cells after somatic rescue of genetic block (dated by TCRdb to about 2020). Context from the whole study: What the study looked at was long-term robustness, specifically in a T-cell system that came about through somatic rescue of a genetic block in T-cell development.

The library came from the immunoSEQ multiplex PCR assay. TCRdb's version of the immuneACCESS table is confined to in-frame rearrangements and falls short of the full clone set. An unresolved V gene accounts for under half of the shortfall where checked; the remainder is of unknown origin. This sample gives some 67,000 clones in total; 92% of them show up just once. The ten largest clonotypes hold 3% of the sample. This clonotype was sampled from a man aged 35 to 55. The sample was peripheral blood mononuclear cells (PBMCs).

The DNA sequence is given as TGTGCCAGCAGCTACGGCGGGGAAAACGAAAAACTGTTTTTT. Protein translation: CASSYGGENEKLFF. The chain couples TRBV5-4 to TRBJ1-4; the D segment cannot be called with confidence. CDR1 and CDR2 (SGHNT, YYREEE) derive from the germline V gene (reference sequence). The CDR3 measures 14 amino acids from cysteine to phenylalanine. Only the CDR3 DNA is retained, 42 bases long and in frame from the first base. Trimming takes 3 bases from V and 8 bases from J, and the germline ends sit 14 bases apart.